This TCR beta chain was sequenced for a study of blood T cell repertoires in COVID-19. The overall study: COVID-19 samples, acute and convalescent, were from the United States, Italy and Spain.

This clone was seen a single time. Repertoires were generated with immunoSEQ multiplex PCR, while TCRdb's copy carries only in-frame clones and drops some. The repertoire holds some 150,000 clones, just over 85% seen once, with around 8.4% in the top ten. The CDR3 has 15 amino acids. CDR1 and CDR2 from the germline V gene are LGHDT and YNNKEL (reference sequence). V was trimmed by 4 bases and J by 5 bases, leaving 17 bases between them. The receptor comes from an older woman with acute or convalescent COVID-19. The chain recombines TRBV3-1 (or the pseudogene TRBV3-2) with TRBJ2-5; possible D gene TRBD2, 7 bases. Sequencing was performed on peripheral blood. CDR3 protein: CASSPRGAVQETQYF. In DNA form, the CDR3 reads TGTGCCAGCAGCCCCCGGGGGGCCGTTCAGGAGACCCAGTACTTC.